The clone carrying this T cell receptor beta chain came up many times. Unique molecular identifiers were incorporated when the TCRbeta library was constructed. MiXCR, applied by TCRdb to the PCR reads, yields one record per CDR3 protein. This sample has about 610,000 distinct CDR3 sequences, with about 11% found just once. The data belong to a study of T-cell reconstitution after alpha-beta-depleted transplantation in children. The germline V gene has CDR1 DFQATT and CDR2 SNEGSKA (reference sequence). Trimming pared 0 bases from V and 4 bases from J, leaving 16 bases between. The CDR3 runs 15 residues.

The sequence was obtained from a human donor who donated a stem cell graft to a child with acute myeloid leukemia. The source was PBMCs from the stem cell graft donor, collected from the stem cell graft. V is TRBV20-1 and J is TRBJ2-7; no clear D gene. The CDR3 bases are TGCAGTGCTAGAGATTCTAAGATGTTGGAATACGAGCAGTACTTC. Its translation: CSARDSKMLEYEQYF.